Presented here are 28 T cell receptor beta chains from one specimen sequenced in a study of blood T cells in healthy people across ages. Together with a sample-barcoded 5' primer, a J-beta primer mix was included in a second PCR lasting roughly 6 to 12 cycles. TCRdb reanalysed the 5' RACE reads using MiXCR and keeps one entry per CDR3 protein. The sample has 710,000 or so distinct CDR3 sequences, about 32% seen once. The sample consisted of blood. These receptors were collected from a woman older than 75 in good health.

This clonotype was counted between two and nine times. This may be a read error, as it is one base from a much larger clone. The chain employs TRBV6-6 and TRBJ2-7; 8 bases align to TRBD2. CDR3 length: 15 amino acids. Germline V lookup: CDR1 MNHNY, CDR2 SVGAGI (reference sequence). The ends lost 4 bases at V and 7 bases at J; junction bases unmatched: 12. This chain's CDR3 is CASSSNPGLGGEQYF. CDR3 sequence (DNA): TGTGCCAGCAGTTCGAACCCGGGACTAGGTGGTGAGCAGTACTTC.

The chain carries TRBV30 and TRBJ1-1, with 8 bases fitting TRBD1. There are 16 residues in the CDR3. V shed 2 bases and J 0 bases; nucleotides not matched to a gene: 8. Germline V gene sequence: CDR1 GTSNPN, CDR2 SVGIG (reference sequence). The CDR3 region is CAWSPLTGAMNTEAFF. In DNA form, the CDR3 reads TGTGCCTGGAGTCCTTTGACAGGGGCGATGAACACTGAAGCTTTCTTT.

The rearrangement uses TRBV5-1 and TRBJ2-5, with a weak D call TRBD1 (5 bases). Germline lookup yields CDR1 SGHRS and CDR2 YFSETQ. CDR3 length equals 16 residues. V lost 0 bases to trimming and J lost 1 base, with 13 bases between them. The CDR3, as DNA: TGCGCCAGCAGCTTGGAAGGCACAGGAGTCCAAGAGACCCAGTACTTC. Translating it yields CASSLEGTGVQETQYF.

This clonotype was recorded many times. An end of the junction does not agree with germline; a read error may underlie this. The rearrangement joins TRBV20-1 to TRBJ1-6; D gene ambiguous. CDR1 is DFQATT, CDR2 SNEGSKA, per germline (reference sequence). CDR3 length: 15 amino acids. CDR3 bases: TGCAGTGCTAGACCCAGGAGGTCCTCTAATTCACCCCTCCACTTT. Translation gives CSARPRRSSNSPLHF.

This clonotype was seen repeatedly, ten times or more. The V gene is TRBV12-3 or TRBV12-4, the J gene TRBJ1-6; tentative D call: TRBD1 (5 bases). Trimming took 6 bases from V and 9 from J, leaving 18 bases between them. CDR3 length: 15 residues. This CDR3 reads CASRPVDGAGSPLHF. The CDR3 coding sequence is TGTGCCAGCAGGCCCGTCGACGGGGCCGGTTCACCCCTCCACTTT.

V gene TRBV7-3 combines with J gene TRBJ2-3, with 9 bases lining up with TRBD2. Germline loops: CDR1 SGHTA, CDR2 FQGTGA. The trim removed 5 bases at V and 4 bases at J, leaving 10 bases unmatched. This CDR3 comprises 16 residues. The CDR3 region is CASSPRAGGRADTQYF. The CDR3 coding sequence is TGTGCCAGCAGCCCTCGAGCGGGGGGCCGGGCAGATACGCAGTATTTT. Supplemented by reference TRBV7-3 and TRBJ2-3, the full variable domain reads GAGVSQTPSNKVTEKGKYVELRCDPISGHTALYWYRQSLGQGPEFLIYFQGTGAADDSGLPNDRFFAVRPEGSVSTLKIQRTERGDSAVYLCASSPRAGGRADTQYFGPGTRLTVL.

In this sample, this clonotype turned up many times. This rearrangement joins TRBV29-1 to TRBJ1-1; possible D gene TRBD1, 5 bases. The CDR3 extends over 14 amino acids. V was trimmed by 5 bases and J by 0 bases, leaving 13 bases between them. CDR1 and CDR2 (germline): SQVTM, ANQGSEA. CDR3 region: CSVTGGGMNTEAFF. The CDR3 DNA follows: TGCAGCGTTACCGGGGGAGGAATGAACACTGAAGCTTTCTTT.

This clonotype has ten or more counts. CDR3 sequence (DNA): TGTGCCAGCAGCTTAGAACAGTTGGAGACCCAGTACTTC. Translation: CASSLEQLETQYF. The J gene is TRBJ2-5, the V gene TRBV7-7; D call uncertain. CDR1 is SSHAT and CDR2 is FNYEAQ in the germline V gene (reference sequence). This CDR3 spans 13 amino acids. The germline V and J ends were trimmed by 1 base and 5 bases, with 8 bases remaining between them.

The genes are TRBV3-1 and TRBJ1-1, with D hard to call. Trimming shortened V by 2 bases and J by 0 bases, and 7 bases separated the two germline ends. Germline V gene lookup returns CDR1 LGHDT and CDR2 YNNKEL (reference sequence). The CDR3 totals 14 residues. The DNA for the CDR3 is TGTGCCAGCAGCCAAAAGCAGGTGAACACTGAAGCTTTCTTT. Protein sequence: CASSQKQVNTEAFF.

This clonotype was recorded at least ten times. The chain links TRBV6-5 to TRBJ1-1; D ambiguous. Between the trimmed V and J ends, which lost 0 bases and 1 base, there was a span of 6 bases. The CDR3 totals 14 residues. The germline gives CDR1 MNHEY, CDR2 SVGAGI. DNA of the CDR3: TGTGCCAGCAGTTACTCGAAACAGAACACTGAAGCTTTCTTT. It specifies CASSYSKQNTEAFF.

There are many counts of this clonotype. This chain joins TRBV7-9 and TRBJ1-2; D call uncertain. Germline loops: CDR1 SEHNR, CDR2 FQNEAQ (reference sequence). V gave up 5 bases and J gave up 4 bases, with 11 bases separating them. The CDR3 has 13 residues. The DNA of the CDR3 is TGTGCCAGCAGCATCCTCCCTTTCTATGGCTACACCTTC. Protein: CASSILPFYGYTF.

Points on this clonotype: The junction does not match germline at one end; this may be a read error. V usage is TRBV5-1 and J usage is TRBJ1-2; TRBD1 matches 8 bases. Germline V CDR1 and CDR2: SGHRS, YFSETQ. The CDR3 sequence is 13 residues long. The DNA of the CDR3 is TGCGCCAGCGGCCCGGGACAGGACTATGGCTGCACCTTC. This gives the protein CASGPGQDYGCTF.

This clonotype was seen a handful of times. The rearrangement uses TRBV7-9 and TRBJ1-2, with 7 bases identical to TRBD1. Germline CDR1 is SEHNR and CDR2 is FQNEAQ (reference sequence). The length of the CDR3 is 15 residues. The ends lost 0 bases at V and 2 bases at J; junction bases unmatched: 3. This CDR3 is CASSLAQGPNYGYTF. The CDR3 bases are TGTGCCAGCAGCTTAGCACAGGGGCCAAACTATGGCTACACCTTC.

The rearrangement uses TRBV2 and TRBJ1-1; 11 bases are shared with TRBD1. The CDR3 covers 15 residues. Germline trimming cut 5 bases from V and 5 bases from J; bases unmatched to any gene: 7. CDR1 SNHLY and CDR2 FYNNEI come from the germline V gene. CDR3 region: CASSRRDRGRTEAFF. CDR3 in DNA: TGTGCCAGCAGTCGGCGGGACAGGGGGAGGACTGAAGCTTTCTTT.

This clonotype has only a few counts. The rearrangement uses TRBV3-1 and TRBJ1-6, with TRBD1 matching 9 bases. This CDR3 is 15 amino acids long. Germline trimming cut 4 bases from V and 7 bases from J; bases unmatched to any gene: 5. CDR1 and CDR2 (germline): LGHDT, YNNKEL (reference sequence). The chain's CDR3 is CASSLGQGQNSPLHF. CDR3 coding DNA: TGTGCCAGCAGCCTCGGACAGGGGCAGAATTCACCCCTCCACTTT. The whole variable domain, filled in from reference TRBV3-1 and TRBJ1-6, reads DTAVSQTPKYLVTQMGNDKSIKCEQNLGHDTMYWYKQDSKKFLKIMFSYNNKELIINETVPNRFSPKSPDKAHLNLHINSLELGDSAVYFCASSLGQGQNSPLHFGNGTRLTVT.

This clonotype was observed many times. V is TRBV7-7 and J is TRBJ2-1; 10 bases agree with TRBD1. Germline V lookup: CDR1 SSHAT, CDR2 FNYEAQ (reference sequence). The CDR3 covers 14 residues. J gave up 8 bases and V 5 bases, and 6 bases lay outside the gene matches. DNA for the CDR3: TGTGCCAGCAGCCCGGGACAGGGGTCCGATGAGCAGTTCTTC. Translating gives CASSPGQGSDEQFF.

This clonotype appeared many times. The genes are TRBV2 and TRBJ2-7; the D gene is possibly TRBD1 (5 bases). V was cut by 8 bases and J by 2 bases, with 13 bases left in between. The germline gives CDR1 SNHLY, CDR2 FYNNEI. The CDR3 has 13 residues. The CDR3 DNA sequence: TGTGCCAGCCAAGGGGCCCTTACCTACGAGCAGTACTTC. It translates to CASQGALTYEQYF.

Remarks on this clonotype: A much larger clone differs by one base, so this may be a read error. The V call is TRBV6-2 or TRBV6-3, the J call TRBJ2-3, with TRBD2 matching 14 bases. The CDR3 has 16 residues. The junction had 9 bases not matched to a gene; V was cut back by 5 bases and J by 8 bases. Germline CDR1 and CDR2: MNHEY and SVGEGT. In DNA form, the CDR3 reads TGTGCCAGCAGTGGCCGGACTAGCGGGGGGTGTGGTACGCAGTATTTT. It is translated as CASSGRTSGGCGTQYF.

This clonotype was seen a handful of times. This sequence joins TRBV30 and TRBJ2-3; D might be TRBD1 or TRBD2, each matching 5 bases. Trimming cost V 2 bases and J 1 base, with 13 bases left between them. Germline-derived CDR1 and CDR2 are GTSNPN and SVGIG (reference sequence). The CDR3 spans 15 residues. The CDR3 nucleotides read TGTGCCTGGAGTATGATTATGGGGGGCACAGATACGCAGTATTTT. Protein: CAWSMIMGGTDTQYF.

The rearrangement uses TRBV6-5 and TRBJ2-1, with a weak D call TRBD1 (5 bases). Trimming cost V 8 bases and J 3 bases, with 17 bases left between them. Germline CDR1 is MNHEY and CDR2 is SVGAGI. This CDR3 is 15 amino acids long. Here the CDR3 reads CASGRTDSLYNEQFF. DNA of the CDR3: TGTGCCAGCGGTCGAACCGACAGCCTCTACAATGAGCAGTTCTTC.

V usage is TRBV14 and J usage is TRBJ2-4; 7 bases map to TRBD2. The V gene end was trimmed by 1 base and the J gene end by 0 bases; junction bases not matched to a gene: 6. Germline CDR1 SGHDN, CDR2 FVKESK. The CDR3 runs to 17 residues. CDR3 coding DNA: TGTGCCAGCAGCCAAGGACCGGGGGGTCTAGCCAAAAACATTCAGTACTTC. It yields the protein CASSQGPGGLAKNIQYF.

This clonotype was detected many times. The chain employs TRBV20-1 and TRBJ2-7; 7 positions match TRBD1. CDR3 length: 14 amino acids. The ends lost 6 bases at V and 2 bases at J; junction bases unmatched: 10. Germline V gene data show CDR1 as DFQATT and CDR2 as SNEGSKA (reference sequence). The CDR3 region is CSAQPTGTTYEQYF. The CDR3 DNA sequence: TGCAGTGCGCAACCGACAGGGACGACCTACGAGCAGTACTTC.

In its sample, this clonotype was seen many times. Just one base apart from a much larger clone, this may be a read error. This chain joins TRBV7-9 and TRBJ1-2, with unresolved D. From germline, CDR1 is SEHNR and CDR2 FQNEAQ (reference sequence). This CDR3 is 14 amino acids long. Trimming left V 1 base short and J 5 bases short, with 11 bases between. The CDR3 region has the DNA TGTGCCAGCAGCTTAGATGGCAGGAGGTATGGCTACACCTTC. It encodes CASSLDGRRYGYTF. The full variable domain, its missing parts supplied by reference TRBV7-9 and TRBJ1-2, is DTGVSQNPRHKITKRGQNVTFRCDPISEHNRLYWYRQTLGQGPEFLTYFQNEAQLEKSRLLSDRFSAERPKGSFSTLEIQRTEQGDSAMYLCASSLDGRRYGYTFGSGTRLTVV.

This clonotype appeared many times. The chain links TRBV27 to TRBJ2-3; a weak D match, TRBD1 (7 bases). The CDR3 totals 17 residues. V dropped 3 bases and J dropped 3 bases, with 19 bases sitting between them. Germline CDR1 and CDR2: MNHEY and SMNVEV (reference sequence). This chain's CDR3 is CASSFSQGGLKTDTQYF. In DNA, the CDR3 is TGTGCCAGCAGTTTTTCGCAGGGGGGTCTTAAAACAGATACGCAGTATTTT.

This clonotype was observed a few times. J is TRBJ2-2 and V is TRBV20-1; perhaps TRBD1 as D (6 bases). CDR1 is DFQATT, CDR2 SNEGSKA, per germline (reference sequence). Trimming left V 4 bases short and J 0 bases short, with 15 bases between. The CDR3 sequence is 16 residues long. The CDR3 region has the DNA TGCAGTGCTAAAGTGGTGGGGGCCCCGAACACCGGGGAGCTGTTTTTT. It encodes CSAKVVGAPNTGELFF.

This clonotype occurred many times. The genes are TRBV9 and TRBJ2-3; a possible D gene is TRBD2 (6 bases). From germline, CDR1 is SGDLS and CDR2 YYNGEE. The ends were cut back, 5 bases at V and 3 bases at J, with 13 bases in the middle. CDR3 length: 14 amino acids. CDR3 sequence reads: CASSGQGGTDTQYF. The CDR3, as DNA: TGTGCCAGCAGTGGCCAGGGAGGTACAGATACGCAGTATTTT. Variable domain in full (rest from reference TRBV9 and TRBJ2-3): DSGVTQTPKHLITATGQRVTLRCSPRSGDLSVYWYQQSLDQGLQFLIQYYNGEERAKGNILERFSAQQFPDLHSELNLSSLELGDSALYFCASSGQGGTDTQYFGPGTRLTVL.

This chain's CDR3 is CASTRALAGSYEQYF. In DNA, the CDR3 is TGTGCCAGCACCAGGGCGCTAGCGGGCTCCTACGAGCAGTACTTC. The chain couples TRBV7-2 to TRBJ2-7; 8 bases are shared with TRBD2. Germline lookup yields CDR1 SGHTA and CDR2 FQGNSA. The trim removed 7 bases at V and 0 bases at J, leaving 8 bases unmatched. The CDR3 runs 15 residues.

Regarding this clonotype: This may be a read error: a much more frequent sequence differs by one nucleotide. The J gene is TRBJ2-7, the V gene TRBV28; 8 bases are a match to TRBD1. Germline CDR1 and CDR2: MDHEN and SYDVKM. This CDR3 is built from 13 residues. This CDR3 is CASLQGGSYQQYF. CDR3 nucleotide sequence: TGTGCCAGTTTACAGGGGGGCTCCTACCAGCAGTACTTC.